The next 10 T cell receptor beta chains were all read from a single sample in a study of OX40 agonist ivuxolimab in advanced cancers. Repertoires were generated with immunoSEQ multiplex PCR, while TCRdb's copy carries only in-frame clones and drops some. In the table there are 25,000 to 40,000 clones, approximately 84% of which are singletons. The sample consisted of CD4+ or CD8+ T cells sorted from blood, taken in a trial of the OX40 agonist ivuxolimab. The receptor source for this set is an adult with an advanced solid tumor such as melanoma, head and neck, liver or kidney cancer.

The chain carries TRBV27 and TRBJ2-7, with D possibly TRBD2 on 5 matching bases. The CDR3 spans 13 residues. Germline-derived CDR1 and CDR2 are MNHEY and SMNVEV (reference sequence). V dropped 5 bases and J dropped 2 bases, with 10 bases sitting between them. CDR3 coding DNA: TGTGCCAGCAGTCTCCGGGGTACCTACGAGCAGTACTTC. Its protein product is CASSLRGTYEQYF.

The V and J genes are TRBV7-2 and TRBJ2-1, with TRBD2 as a possible D gene (5 bases). The CDR3 totals 10 residues. Germline V CDR1 and CDR2: SGHTA, FQGNSA. Trimming pared 4 bases from V and 10 bases from J, leaving 5 bases between. The CDR3 protein is CASSSGEQFF. DNA for the CDR3: TGTGCCAGCAGCTCGGGGGAGCAGTTCTTC. The full variable domain, in which reference TRBV7-2 and TRBJ2-1 provide the parts outside the CDR3, is GAGVSQSPSNKVTEKGKDVELRCDPISGHTALYWYRQSLGQGLEFLIYFQGNSAPDKSGLPSDRFSAERTGGSVSTLTIQRTQQEDSAVYLCASSSGEQFFGPGTRLTVL.

This chain connects TRBV28 to TRBJ2-5; weak D call: TRBD1 (5 bases). The germline V and J ends were trimmed by 5 bases and 5 bases, with 15 bases remaining between them. CDR1 and CDR2 (germline): MDHEN, SYDVKM. CDR3 length: 14 residues. This chain's CDR3 is CASSRQTERETQYF. The CDR3 DNA reads TGTGCCAGCAGTCGACAGACAGAGAGGGAGACCCAGTACTTC.

This clone ranks as medium-sized (0.01 to 0.1%). This chain uses TRBV6-5 with TRBJ2-7, with D uncertain. The CDR3 totals 15 residues. Germline CDR1 reads MNHEY; CDR2 reads SVGAGI. V was clipped by 0 bases and J by 3 bases, with 12 bases between them. CDR3: CASSYSRSSRYEQYF. CDR3 sequence (DNA): TGTGCCAGCAGTTACTCGAGAAGTTCACGCTACGAGCAGTACTTC.

The rearrangement uses TRBV9 and TRBJ1-2; TRBD1 agrees at 11 bases. V shed 3 bases and J 6 bases; nucleotides not matched to a gene: 1. The CDR3 runs 13 residues. Germline lookup yields CDR1 SGDLS and CDR2 YYNGEE. The CDR3 loop reads CASSGTGGNGYTF. The CDR3, as DNA: TGTGCCAGCAGCGGGACAGGGGGCAATGGCTACACCTTC. Based on the CDR3 plus reference TRBV9 and TRBJ1-2, the full variable domain is DSGVTQTPKHLITATGQRVTLRCSPRSGDLSVYWYQQSLDQGLQFLIQYYNGEERAKGNILERFSAQQFPDLHSELNLSSLELGDSALYFCASSGTGGNGYTFGSGTRLTVV.

The rearrangement uses TRBV5-4 and TRBJ2-2; TRBD2 is a possible D gene (5 bases). The CDR3 consists of 16 residues. Deletions cut 6 bases from V and 2 bases from J, with 17 bases between. Germline CDR1 is SGHNT and CDR2 is YYREEE (reference sequence). The CDR3 sequence is CASNQRETGNTGELFF. The CDR3 DNA follows: TGTGCCAGCAACCAAAGGGAGACTGGTAACACCGGGGAGCTGTTTTTT.

The rearrangement joins TRBV5-1 to TRBJ2-7, with D tentatively TRBD1 (5 bases). Germline CDR1 reads SGHRS; CDR2 reads YFSETQ. Trimming removed 4 bases from V and 5 bases from J, with 16 bases in between. The CDR3 runs to 14 residues. The CDR3 coding sequence is TGCGCCAGCAGCCCTGGGCAGGGCCGTAACGAGCAGTACTTC. This gives the protein CASSPGQGRNEQYF.

The rearrangement links TRBV25-1 to TRBJ2-1, with D possibly TRBD2 on 5 matching bases. From germline, CDR1 is MGHDK and CDR2 SYGVNS. This CDR3 is 15 amino acids long. V lost 1 base, J lost 11 bases, and 18 bases lay in between. The CDR3 region is CASSESGNGLVKQFF. CDR3 DNA sequence: TGTGCCAGCAGTGAATCCGGGAACGGGCTAGTCAAGCAGTTCTTC.

This chain connects TRBV2 to TRBJ2-7; D is uncertain. Between the trimmed V and J ends, which lost 5 bases and 2 bases, there was a span of 13 bases. The CDR3 is made up of 14 amino acids. Germline-derived CDR1 and CDR2 are SNHLY and FYNNEI. CDR3 sequence reads: CASSSRPRPYEQYF. As DNA, the CDR3 is TGTGCCAGCAGTTCTCGCCCCCGCCCCTACGAGCAGTACTTC.

The rearrangement links TRBV28 to TRBJ1-2; 7 positions match TRBD1. This CDR3 comprises 13 residues. CDR1 MDHEN and CDR2 SYDVKM come from the germline V gene. V shed 3 bases, J shed 6 bases, and the junction held 4 bases outside the gene matches. CDR3 residues: CASSFRTGDGYTF. The CDR3 DNA reads TGTGCCAGCAGTTTCCGTACAGGGGATGGCTACACCTTC.